One and the same sample provided the 17 T cell receptor beta chains below, sequenced in a study of cytomegalovirus exposure and HLA in healthy donors. Primers for the PCR totalled 60 Vbeta and 13 Jbeta. Clones were sequenced by immunoSEQ multiplex PCR, and TCRdb holds only the in-frame ones, with some missing. This table holds around 180,000 clones, approximately 80% found once. The sample was PBMCs. The receptors were gathered from a woman in her twenties or thirties in good health and CMV-seropositive.

The CDR3 spells CASSPRTGSNTEAFF. The CDR3 DNA reads TGTGCCAGCAGTCCACGGACAGGGTCGAACACTGAAGCTTTCTTT. The chain joins TRBV27 to TRBJ1-1, with 8 bases lining up with TRBD1. The J segment lost 1 base and the V segment lost 5 bases, leaving 6 bases of the junction unmatched. This CDR3 has 15 amino acids. Germline assignment: CDR1 MNHEY and CDR2 SMNVEV (reference sequence).

This clone was recorded once. The chain combines TRBV4-2 with TRBJ2-4; D is ambiguous. The ends were cut back, 3 bases at V and 6 bases at J, with 3 bases in the middle. From germline, CDR1 is LGHNA and CDR2 YNFKEQ. The CDR3 is made up of 11 amino acids. This CDR3 is CASSHSNIQYF. The CDR3 region has the DNA TGTGCCAGCAGCCACTCAAACATTCAGTACTTC.

DNA for the CDR3: TGTGCCAGCAGCTTCGGGACAGCATCCTACAATGAGCAGTTCTTC. It specifies CASSFGTASYNEQFF. The J gene is TRBJ2-1, the V gene TRBV7-9; 7 bases align to TRBD1. V lost 3 bases, J lost 1 base, and 3 bases stayed unmatched. Germline V lookup: CDR1 SEHNR, CDR2 FQNEAQ (reference sequence). This CDR3 comprises 15 residues.

This sequence joins TRBV9 and TRBJ1-4; a weak D match, TRBD1 (6 bases). Trimming stripped 1 base from V and 5 bases from J, with 12 bases between. Germline assignment: CDR1 SGDLS and CDR2 YYNGEE. The CDR3 loop spans 15 amino acids. The CDR3 region is CASSVRTGFNEKLFF. The CDR3 DNA sequence: TGTGCCAGCAGCGTAAGAACAGGGTTCAATGAAAAACTGTTTTTT.

This clone was found a few times. The chain links TRBV19 to TRBJ1-6, with D hard to call. This CDR3 is built from 17 residues. Trimming took 0 bases from V and 9 from J, leaving 18 bases between them. Germline V CDR1 and CDR2: LNHDA, SQIVND (reference sequence). CDR3 nucleotide sequence: TGTGCCAGTAGTATAGAATCCGGGAGACGTCAGATTTCACCCCTCCACTTT. Protein product: CASSIESGRRQISPLHF.

This chain uses TRBV29-1 with TRBJ2-3, with D tentatively TRBD1 (6 bases). The V and J ends lost 3 bases and 4 bases respectively, with 20 bases between them. Germline V gene sequence: CDR1 SQVTM, CDR2 ANQGSEA. The CDR3 runs to 16 residues. The CDR3 here is CSVDGVAGAGSDTQYF. CDR3 nucleotides: TGCAGCGTTGATGGGGTTGCAGGGGCTGGTTCAGATACGCAGTATTTT.

This chain uses TRBV4-2 with TRBJ2-7; the match to TRBD2 covers 8 bases. There are 15 residues in the CDR3. Germline trimming cut 1 base from V and 0 bases from J; bases unmatched to any gene: 2. Germline V gene data show CDR1 as LGHNA and CDR2 as YNFKEQ. CDR3 in amino acids: CASSQAGGPSYEQYF. The CDR3 DNA reads as TGTGCCAGCAGCCAAGCGGGAGGGCCCTCCTACGAGCAGTACTTC.

The chain combines TRBV18 with TRBJ2-3; TRBD2 is a possible D gene (5 bases). V lost 4 bases and J lost 2, with 16 bases in between. The length of the CDR3 is 16 residues. The V gene's germline CDR1 is KGHSH and CDR2 LQKENI. The CDR3 bases are TGTGCCAGCTCACTCCGGAGCGGTACCTACACAGATACGCAGTATTTT. It encodes CASSLRSGTYTDTQYF.

This rearrangement joins TRBV27 to TRBJ2-2; D may be TRBD2 (5 bases). CDR3 size: 16 residues. Germline V CDR1 and CDR2: MNHEY, SMNVEV (reference sequence). Trimming took off 2 bases at V and 3 bases at J, with 13 bases between the two ends. The CDR3 region has the DNA TGTGCCAGCAGTTTAGTTCTAGCCGTTGACACCGGGGAGCTGTTTTTT. It is translated as CASSLVLAVDTGELFF.

The V and J genes are TRBV11-2 and TRBJ2-3; 8 bases match TRBD2. Germline CDR1 reads SGHAT; CDR2 reads FQNNGV. Trimming at V came to 5 bases and at J to 2 bases, leaving 9 bases not matched to a gene. The CDR3 has 16 amino acids. CDR3 residues: CASSQSRGGFTDTQYF. CDR3 nucleotides: TGTGCCAGCAGCCAAAGTCGCGGGGGGTTCACAGATACGCAGTATTTT.

This clone has only a few counts. J is TRBJ1-4 and V is TRBV7-8, with D perhaps TRBD1 (6 bases). Trimming cost V 4 bases and J 0 bases, with 9 bases left between them. The germline gives CDR1 SGHVS, CDR2 FQNEAQ. The CDR3 is 15 amino acids. CDR3 in DNA: TGTGCCAGCAGCTGGACAGCTTCAACTAATGAAAAACTGTTTTTT. This sequence encodes CASSWTASTNEKLFF. Full variable domain (rest looked up from reference TRBV7-8 and TRBJ1-4): GAGVSQSPRYKVAKRGQDVALRCDPISGHVSLFWYQQALGQGPEFLTYFQNEAQLDKSGLPSDRFFAERPEGSVSTLKIQRTQQEDSAVYLCASSWTASTNEKLFFGSGTQLSVL.

The rearrangement uses TRBV7-9 and TRBJ1-2; D unresolved. The V and J ends lost 5 bases and 6 bases respectively, with 13 bases between them. In germline, CDR1 is SEHNR, CDR2 FQNEAQ (reference sequence). CDR3 length equals 13 residues. CDR3 in DNA: TGTGCCAGCAGCATTACGAATGAGGATGGCTACACCTTC. Amino acid sequence: CASSITNEDGYTF.

Concerning this clone itself: The identical CDR3 is also encoded by other nucleotide sequences in the sample. The chain employs TRBV5-1 and TRBJ2-5, with D hard to call. CDR3 length: 11 amino acids. Germline values: CDR1 SGHRS, CDR2 YFSETQ. Trimming removed 2 bases at V and 3 bases at J, with 2 bases between. CDR3: CASSFKETQYF. CDR3 coding DNA: TGCGCCAGCAGCTTTAAAGAGACCCAGTACTTC.

The V call is TRBV5-6, the J call TRBJ1-4; 12 nucleotides align to TRBD1. Germline-derived CDR1 and CDR2 are SGHDT and YYEEEE. The CDR3 is 17 residues long. With 2 bases clipped from V and 7 bases from J, the junction kept 9 bases outside the gene matches. The CDR3 sequence is CASSFLGTGGKSEKLFF. For the CDR3, the DNA is TGTGCCAGCAGCTTCCTCGGGACAGGGGGCAAAAGTGAAAAACTGTTTTTT.

Comments on this clone: The same CDR3 arises from other DNA sequences in this sample as well. V and J are TRBV19 and TRBJ1-3, with 8 bases fitting TRBD1. V shed 3 bases, J shed 0 bases, and the junction held 4 bases outside the gene matches. The germline V gene encodes CDR1 LNHDA and CDR2 SQIVND (reference sequence). There are 16 residues in the CDR3. CDR3 sequence: CASSIGTGTSGNTIYF. In DNA form, the CDR3 reads TGTGCCAGTAGTATCGGGACAGGAACCTCTGGAAACACCATATATTTT.

This chain connects TRBV29-1 to TRBJ1-1, with D perhaps matching TRBD1 (6 bases). The CDR3 sequence is 13 residues long. Trimming cost V 7 bases and J 1 base, with 13 bases left between them. Germline V gives CDR1 SQVTM, CDR2 ANQGSEA. The CDR3 coding sequence is TGCAGCGCCCACCGGGGGGCGAACACTGAAGCTTTCTTT. Translation gives CSAHRGANTEAFF.

This clone was detected only a few times. CDR3 bases: TGTGCCAGCAGTGATGGGCAGTTCTTGCAAGAGACCCAGTACTTC. Translation gives CASSDGQFLQETQYF. The chain couples TRBV2 to TRBJ2-5; no firm D call. The germline CDR1 and CDR2 sequences are SNHLY and FYNNEI. V was clipped by 3 bases and J by 2 bases, with 13 bases between them. This CDR3 is 15 amino acids long.